This TCR beta chain originates from a study of cytomegalovirus exposure and HLA in healthy donors. The PCR made use of 60 Vbeta and 13 Jbeta primers. The table came from immunoSEQ multiplex PCR; TCRdb's copy has only in-frame clones and leaves some out. In the table there are 100,000 to 150,000 clones, about four fifths of which are singletons. Points from the study as a whole: Beyond CMV serostatus, there was no information to go on about immune exposure. Across HLA loci, a later analysis found differing TCR association rates, with DRB1 most and HLA-C fewest.

The V end was cut by 3 bases, the J end by 5 bases, with 6 bases between. The CDR3 spans 12 residues. The germline gives CDR1 SGHRS, CDR2 YFSETQ. Points on this clone: What it recognizes is unknown.

The clonotype was recovered from a man younger than 45 in good health and CMV-seronegative. Sequenced input: PBMCs. The rearrangement joins TRBV5-1 to TRBJ2-1, with TRBD1 as a possible D gene (5 bases). CDR3 in amino acids: CASSSGNNEQFF. Written as DNA, the CDR3 is TGCGCCAGCAGCTCAGGGAACAATGAGCAGTTCTTC.